This T cell receptor (beta chain) derives from a study of blood T cells in healthy people across ages. Overall study results and limits: The study found more naive CD4+ cells and higher diversity in long-lived than aged donors.

The germline V gene has CDR1 SGHTA and CDR2 FQGNSA. This CDR3 comprises 17 residues. The V end was cut by 7 bases, the J end by 6 bases, with 28 bases between. Regarding this clonotype: Its target is not known.

Alongside a J-beta primer mix, a sample-barcoded 5' primer served in a second PCR lasting about 7 to 12 cycles. TCRdb ran MiXCR on the 5' RACE reads and lists one entry per CDR3 protein. The sample has over 1,500,000 distinct CDR3 sequences, 49% seen once. This receptor was taken from a woman aged 40 to 50 in good health. Sequencing was carried out using blood. The V and J genes are TRBV7-2 and TRBJ2-7; D perhaps matches TRBD2 (8 bases). CDR3 nucleotides: TGTGCCAGCACTAATCCGGGGGGGACAGTCCTTACGCGCGAGCAGTACTTC. Translating gives CASTNPGGTVLTREQYF.